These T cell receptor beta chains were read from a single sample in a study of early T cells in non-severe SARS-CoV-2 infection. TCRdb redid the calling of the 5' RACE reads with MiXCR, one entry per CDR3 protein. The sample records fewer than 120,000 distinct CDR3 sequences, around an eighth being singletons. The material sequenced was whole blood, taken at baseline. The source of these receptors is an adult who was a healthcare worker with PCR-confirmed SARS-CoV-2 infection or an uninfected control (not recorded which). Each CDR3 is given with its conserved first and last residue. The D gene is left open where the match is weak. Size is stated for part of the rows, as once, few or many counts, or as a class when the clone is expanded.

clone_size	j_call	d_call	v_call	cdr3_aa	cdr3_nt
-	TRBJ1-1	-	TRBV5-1	CASSLAEGGNTEAFF	TGCGCCAGCAGCTTGGCGGAGGGTGGAAACACTGAAGCTTTCTTT
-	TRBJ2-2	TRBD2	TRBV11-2	CASSSRTSVGTGELFF	TGTGCCAGCAGCTCGCGGACTAGCGTAGGCACCGGGGAGCTGTTTTTT
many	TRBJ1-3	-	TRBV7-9	CASSLADGSGNTIYF	TGTGCCAGCAGCTTAGCGGACGGCTCTGGAAACACCATATATTTT
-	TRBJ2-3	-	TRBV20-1	CSAQGADTQYF	TGCAGTGCCCAAGGCGCAGATACGCAGTATTTT
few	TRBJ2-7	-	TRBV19	CASSPRGGSPSYEQYF	TGTGCCAGTAGTCCCCGCGGAGGTTCCCCCTCCTACGAGCAGTACTTC
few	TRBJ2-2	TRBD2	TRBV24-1	CATSSGRMHTGELFF	TGTGCCACCAGTAGCGGGAGAATGCACACCGGGGAGCTGTTTTTT
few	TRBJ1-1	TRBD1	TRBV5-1	CASSMTGVTEAFF	TGCGCCAGCAGCATGACAGGGGTGACTGAAGCTTTCTTT
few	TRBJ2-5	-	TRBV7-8	CASSFSNLETQYF	TGTGCCAGCAGCTTTTCCAACCTAGAGACCCAGTACTTC
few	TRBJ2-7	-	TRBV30	CAWSRGNEQYF	TGTGCCTGGAGTCGGGGGAATGAGCAGTACTTC
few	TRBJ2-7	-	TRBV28	CASSRPTGSAYEQYF	TGTGCCAGCAGTCGACCAACAGGTTCTGCCTACGAGCAGTACTTC
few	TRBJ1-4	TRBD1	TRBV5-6	CASSPSGDSLPLGEKLFF	TGTGCCAGCAGCCCCTCAGGGGACAGTCTTCCATTAGGGGAAAAACTGTTTTTT
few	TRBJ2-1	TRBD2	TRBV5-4	CASSPSGSGNEQFF	TGTGCCAGCAGCCCCAGCGGGAGTGGCAATGAGCAGTTCTTC
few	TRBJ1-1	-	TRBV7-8	CASSLVVYATEAFF	TGTGCCAGCAGCTTAGTCGTATATGCCACTGAAGCTTTCTTT
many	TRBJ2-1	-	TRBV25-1	CASSEPSMGGNEQFF	TGTGCCAGCAGTGAACCCTCCATGGGGGGCAATGAGCAGTTCTTC
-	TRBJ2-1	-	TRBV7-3	CASSPANVNNEQFF	TGTGCCAGCAGTCCCGCGAATGTGAACAATGAGCAGTTCTTC
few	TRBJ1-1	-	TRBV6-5	CASSYASVLDTEAFF	TGTGCCAGCAGTTACGCCTCGGTCCTGGATACTGAAGCTTTCTTT
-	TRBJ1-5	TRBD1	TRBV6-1	CASSAGGQGYQPQHF	TGTGCCAGCAGTGCAGGGGGACAGGGATATCAGCCCCAGCATTTT
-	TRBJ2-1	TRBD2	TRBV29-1	CSVEEALAGPPYNEQFF	TGCAGCGTTGAAGAAGCCCTAGCGGGGCCCCCCTACAATGAGCAGTTCTTC
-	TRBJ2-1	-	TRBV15	CATSRDPLGLVEQFF	TGTGCCACCAGCAGAGACCCCCTCGGATTGGTTGAGCAGTTCTTC
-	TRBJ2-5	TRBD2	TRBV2	CASSRTSEQETQYF	TGTGCCAGCAGCCGGACTAGCGAGCAAGAGACCCAGTACTTC
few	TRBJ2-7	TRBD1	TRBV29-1	CSVDKGWRTGDYYEQYF	TGCAGCGTGGACAAGGGTTGGAGGACAGGGGATTACTACGAGCAGTACTTC
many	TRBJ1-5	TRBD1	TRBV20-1	CSAHEGQGYSNQPQHF	TGCAGTGCACATGAGGGACAGGGTTATAGCAATCAGCCCCAGCATTTT
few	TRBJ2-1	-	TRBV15	CATSRTVGDEQFF	TGTGCCACCAGCAGGACGGTGGGGGATGAGCAGTTCTTC
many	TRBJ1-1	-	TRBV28	CASSFTVNTEAFF	TGTGCCAGCAGTTTTACAGTGAACACTGAAGCTTTCTTT
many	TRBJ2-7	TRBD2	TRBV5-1	CASSFSSGPSYEQYF	TGCGCCAGCAGCTTTTCTAGCGGGCCTTCCTACGAGCAGTACTTC
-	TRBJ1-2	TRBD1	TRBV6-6	CASRKTGDYGYTF	TGTGCCAGCAGGAAGACAGGGGACTATGGCTACACCTTC
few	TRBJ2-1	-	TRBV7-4	CASSPQRTESSYNEQFF	TGTGCCAGCAGCCCCCAGCGGACCGAGAGCTCCTACAATGAGCAGTTCTTC
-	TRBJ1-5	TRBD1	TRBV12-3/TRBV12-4	CASSVGQGNQPQHF	TGTGCCAGCAGTGTGGGACAGGGTAATCAGCCCCAGCATTTT
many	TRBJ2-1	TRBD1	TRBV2	CASTAGTGVYSDEQFF	TGTGCCAGCACCGCCGGGACAGGGGTATACTCGGATGAGCAGTTCTTC
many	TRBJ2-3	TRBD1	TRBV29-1	CSVGDRVTDTQYF	TGCAGCGTTGGGGACAGGGTAACAGATACGCAGTATTTT
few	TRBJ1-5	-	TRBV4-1	CASSPDNWGRQPQHF	TGCGCCAGCAGCCCGGACAATTGGGGAAGGCAGCCCCAGCATTTT
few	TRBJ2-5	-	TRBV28	CASSLLAGASSQETQYF	TGTGCCAGCAGTTTATTGGCCGGGGCCTCTTCACAAGAGACCCAGTACTTC
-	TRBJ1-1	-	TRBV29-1	CSPGGAFF	TGCAGCCCCGGGGGGGCTTTCTTT
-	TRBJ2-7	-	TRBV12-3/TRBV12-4	CASSLSGTTGGSHF	TGTGCCAGCAGTTTGTCCGGGACCACAGGTGGCTCCCACTTC
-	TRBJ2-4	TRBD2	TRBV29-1	CSVEDVGLAGERGNIQYF	TGCAGCGTTGAAGATGTCGGACTAGCGGGAGAGAGGGGAAACATTCAGTACTTC
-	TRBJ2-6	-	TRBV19	CASSIGRTQSGANVLTF	TGTGCCAGTAGTATAGGCAGGACCCAATCTGGGGCCAACGTCCTGACTTTC
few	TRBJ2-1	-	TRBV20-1	CSAPLRLADEQFF	TGCAGTGCCCCCCTGCGGCTAGCCGATGAGCAGTTCTTC
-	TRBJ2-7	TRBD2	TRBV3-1	CASRPTSGASYEQYF	TGTGCCAGCAGACCGACTAGCGGGGCCTCCTACGAGCAGTACTTC
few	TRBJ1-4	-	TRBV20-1	CSARSPGTFEKLFF	TGCAGTGCTAGAAGCCCCGGGACTTTTGAAAAACTGTTTTTT
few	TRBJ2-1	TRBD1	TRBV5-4	CASSFPGQVFRNEQFF	TGTGCCAGCAGCTTTCCGGGACAGGTTTTTCGCAATGAGCAGTTCTTC
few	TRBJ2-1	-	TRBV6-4	CASSDGIGGYNEQFF	TGTGCCAGCAGTGACGGGATAGGGGGATACAATGAGCAGTTCTTC
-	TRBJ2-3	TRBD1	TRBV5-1	CASSGGTGVGTDTQYF	TGCGCCAGCAGCGGCGGGACAGGGGTTGGTACAGATACGCAGTATTTT
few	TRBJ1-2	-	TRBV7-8	CASSLWARETNYGYTF	TGTGCCAGCAGCTTATGGGCGAGGGAAACAAACTATGGCTACACCTTC
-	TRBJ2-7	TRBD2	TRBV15	CATSREGGNEQYF	TGTGCCACCAGCAGAGAGGGAGGGAATGAGCAGTACTTC
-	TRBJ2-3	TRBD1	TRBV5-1	CASSWGTVSTDTQYF	TGCGCCAGCAGCTGGGGGACAGTTAGCACAGATACGCAGTATTTT
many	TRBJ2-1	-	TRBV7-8	CASSLEGPGSSYNEQFF	TGTGCCAGCAGCTTAGAGGGGCCAGGGAGCTCCTACAATGAGCAGTTCTTC
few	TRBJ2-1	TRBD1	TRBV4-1	CASSQDSGQAVWNEQFF	TGCGCCAGCAGCCAAGATTCGGGACAGGCCGTTTGGAATGAGCAGTTCTTC
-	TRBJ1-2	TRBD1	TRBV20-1	CSANHGTGVYGYTF	TGCAGTGCCAACCACGGGACAGGGGTTTATGGCTACACCTTC
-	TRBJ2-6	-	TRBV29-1	CSVDSGANVLTF	TGCAGCGTCGACTCTGGGGCCAACGTCCTGACTTTC
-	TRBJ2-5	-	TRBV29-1	CSVGDGTETQYF	TGCAGCGTTGGTGACGGGACGGAGACCCAGTACTTC
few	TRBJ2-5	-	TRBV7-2	CASSSVLETQYF	TGTGCCAGCAGCTCAGTATTAGAGACCCAGTACTTC
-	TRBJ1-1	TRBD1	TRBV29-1	CSVEGTGMKTFF	TGCAGCGTTGAAGGGACAGGGATGAAAACTTTCTTT
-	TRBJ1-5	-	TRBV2	CASMLTPGQPQHF	TGTGCCAGCATGCTCACGCCGGGTCAGCCCCAGCATTTT
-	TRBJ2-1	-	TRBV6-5	CASRHTGSPINEQFF	TGTGCCAGCAGGCACACAGGGTCTCCCATCAATGAGCAGTTCTTC
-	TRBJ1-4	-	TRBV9	CASSTRGSPEKLFF	TGTGCCAGCAGCACCCGGGGCTCCCCCGAAAAACTGTTTTTT
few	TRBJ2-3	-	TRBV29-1	CSVGIDTQYF	TGCAGCGTTGGAATAGATACGCAGTATTTT
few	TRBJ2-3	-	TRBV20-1	CSARRPGPTDTQYF	TGCAGTGCTAGACGTCCGGGCCCCACAGATACGCAGTATTTT
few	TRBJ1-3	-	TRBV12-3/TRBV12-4	CASSFGRLSGNTIYF	TGTGCCAGCAGTTTCGGACGGCTCTCTGGAAACACCATATATTTT
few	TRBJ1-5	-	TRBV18	CASSPEMGQPQHF	TGTGCCAGCTCACCAGAAATGGGTCAGCCCCAGCATTTT
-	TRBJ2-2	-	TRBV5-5	CASSLYPTGELFF	TGTGCCAGCAGCCTCTACCCAACCGGGGAGCTGTTTTTT